The clone carrying this TCR beta chain was recorded a few times. Its antigen is unknown. The sample belongs to a study of human T cells and chemical hapten exposure. At the level of the study: Minor pooled library volume differences mainly drove per-sample TCR yield variation.

Time point given: patch test 3, about 24 weeks after DPC sensitization. The sample's treatment: therapeutic diphenylcyclopropenone sensitization with weekly scalp DPC. Notes on the study in general: Patch test score rose with PT1 expanded TCR count, significant at thresholds 8, 16 and 32, not 4.

TCRdb called the RACE reads again in MiXCR, with one record for every CDR3 protein. The sample includes about 160,000 distinct CDR3 sequences, approximately 30% of them seen just once. The V and J ends lost 3 bases and 3 bases respectively, with 9 bases between them. The germline CDR1 and CDR2 sequences are SGHAT and FQNNGV. CDR3 length: 14 amino acids. This clonotype originated in a woman aged 18-35 years with alopecia areata. Some clones in this sample may be carry-over from other donors' samples. V gene TRBV11-2 combines with J gene TRBJ1-5; D is unresolved. The material was whole blood, obtained in connection with sensitization to the hapten diphenylcyclopropenone (DPC). This CDR3 reads CASSFVGNNQPQHF. The CDR3, as DNA: TGTGCCAGCAGCTTCGTAGGGAACAATCAGCCCCAGCATTTT.